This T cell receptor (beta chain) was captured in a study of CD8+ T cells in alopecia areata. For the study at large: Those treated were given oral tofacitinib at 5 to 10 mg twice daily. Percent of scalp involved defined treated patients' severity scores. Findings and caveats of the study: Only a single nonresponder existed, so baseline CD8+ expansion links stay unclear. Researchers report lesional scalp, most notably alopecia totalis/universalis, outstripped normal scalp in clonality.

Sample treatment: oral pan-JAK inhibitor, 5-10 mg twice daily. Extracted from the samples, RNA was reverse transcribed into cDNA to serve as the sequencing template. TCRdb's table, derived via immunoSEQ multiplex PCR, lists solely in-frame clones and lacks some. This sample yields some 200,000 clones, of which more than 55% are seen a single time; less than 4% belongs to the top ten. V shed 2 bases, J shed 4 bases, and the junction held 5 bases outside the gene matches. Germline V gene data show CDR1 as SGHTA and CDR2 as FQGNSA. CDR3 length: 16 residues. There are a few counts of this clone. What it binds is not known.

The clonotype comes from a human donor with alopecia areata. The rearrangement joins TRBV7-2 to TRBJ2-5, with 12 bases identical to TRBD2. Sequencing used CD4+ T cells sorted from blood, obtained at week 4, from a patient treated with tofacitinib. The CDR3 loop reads CASSLSLAGGLETQYF. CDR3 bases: TGTGCCAGCAGCTTATCCCTAGCGGGGGGGCTAGAGACCCAGTACTTC.